This T cell receptor beta chain was captured by sequencing in a study of blood T cell repertoires in COVID-19. Whole-study context: Cohort 3 recovered donors had two negative PCRs, clearance, or symptom resolution. The cDNA or gDNA used as material had been derived from T cells, B-cell-depleted T cells, or PBMCs.

Participant reports of clinical history set cohort assignment. The method was immunoSEQ multiplex PCR; TCRdb's version includes in-frame clones alone and lacks a portion of them. The sample carries about 170,000 clones, 70% to 80% recorded once. CDR1 and CDR2 from the germline V gene are KGHSH and LQKENI. This CDR3 has 13 residues. V dropped 5 bases and J dropped 10 bases, with 15 bases sitting between them. The sequence was obtained from a woman between 70 and 85 years old in a cohort exposed to, infected with or recovered from COVID-19 (not recorded which). The sample comprised PBMCs or T cells enriched from blood (not recorded which). This chain uses TRBV18 with TRBJ2-1, with TRBD2 as a possible D gene (5 bases). DNA of the CDR3: TGTGCCAGCTCAGGTGCTACGACTAAGGAGCAGTTCTTC. As protein: CASSGATTKEQFF. The whole variable domain, filled in from reference TRBV18 and TRBJ2-1, reads NAGVMQNPRHLVRRRGQEARLRCSPMKGHSHVYWYRQLPEEGLKFMVYLQKENIIDESGMPKERFSAEFPKEGPSILRIQQVVRGDSAAYFCASSGATTKEQFFGPGTRLTVL.